This T cell receptor beta chain was recovered during a study of CD8 T cells in ankylosing spondylitis. Study-wide results and caveats: Within ankylosing spondylitis blood, a TCR beta motif made up of seven to nine highly homologous variants appeared to be characteristic. The disease-linked clones had a CD8+ phenotype and low blood frequencies. Earlier studies detected some motif variants in reactive arthritis synovial fluid and blood. Matched ankylosing spondylitis synovial fluid reportedly contained a significantly enriched population of disease-linked clones.

In making TCR beta libraries, quantitative 5'-RACE with molecular barcodes was used. TCRdb fed the 5' RACE reads into MiXCR, producing one record per CDR3 protein. Here the sample spans fewer than 400,000 distinct CDR3 sequences, about a fifth being singletons. Looked up from germline, CDR1 is WSHSY and CDR2 is SAAADI. Trimming removed 5 bases from V and 3 bases from J; junction bases left unmatched: 6. The CDR3 runs 14 residues. About this clonotype: Antigen unknown.

The specimen was blood, either unsorted or a sorted T cell fraction (not recorded which). The TCR was taken from a male donor with ankylosing spondylitis. The chain carries TRBV10-2 and TRBJ2-7; 8 bases agree with TRBD2. CDR3 amino acids: CASSLAGPNYEQYF. The CDR3 bases are TGCGCCAGCAGTTTAGCGGGACCGAACTACGAGCAGTACTTC.